These 3 T cell receptor beta chains were all obtained from the same sample, sequenced in a study of shared clonotypes between healthy human individuals. TCRdb's table, derived via immunoSEQ multiplex PCR, lists solely in-frame clones and lacks some. The sample includes hundreds of thousands of clones, approximately 96% of them seen just once. CD45RO-negative, CCR7-positively selected cells formed the naive CD8 fraction, excluding terminally differentiated effector memory CD45RA+ cells. The specimen was naive CD8+ T cells sorted from blood. The origin of the receptors is a woman aged 25 to 45 in good health.

The CDR3: CASSDPPGGTYEQYF. The DNA of the CDR3 is TGTGCCAGCAGCGACCCCCCAGGAGGGACCTACGAGCAGTACTTC. The chain recombines TRBV9 with TRBJ2-7; weak D call: TRBD2 (6 bases). This CDR3 is built from 15 residues. Trimming removed 3 bases from V and 2 bases from J, with 15 bases in between. Germline V gene sequence: CDR1 SGDLS, CDR2 YYNGEE.

The genes are TRBV7-8 and TRBJ2-1, with D perhaps TRBD2 (5 bases). The CDR3 length is 15 residues. Germline CDR1 reads SGHVS; CDR2 reads FQNEAQ. V gave up 5 bases and J gave up 0 bases, with 11 bases separating them. In DNA, the CDR3 is TGTGCCAGCAGCCGGGGTTCGAGCTCCTACAATGAGCAGTTCTTC. It encodes CASSRGSSSYNEQFF. Together with reference TRBV7-8 and TRBJ2-1, the CDR3 gives the full variable domain: GAGVSQSPRYKVAKRGQDVALRCDPISGHVSLFWYQQALGQGPEFLTYFQNEAQLDKSGLPSDRFFAERPEGSVSTLKIQRTQQEDSAVYLCASSRGSSSYNEQFFGPGTRLTVL.

The chain links TRBV18 to TRBJ1-2; D is ambiguous. The CDR3 contains 13 residues. The V gene lost 5 bases and the J gene lost 2 bases, with 9 bases spanning the gap. CDR1 and CDR2 (germline): KGHSH, LQKENI. The CDR3 loop reads CASSGHKNYGYTF. In nucleotides, the CDR3 is TGTGCCAGCTCAGGTCACAAGAACTATGGCTACACCTTC.